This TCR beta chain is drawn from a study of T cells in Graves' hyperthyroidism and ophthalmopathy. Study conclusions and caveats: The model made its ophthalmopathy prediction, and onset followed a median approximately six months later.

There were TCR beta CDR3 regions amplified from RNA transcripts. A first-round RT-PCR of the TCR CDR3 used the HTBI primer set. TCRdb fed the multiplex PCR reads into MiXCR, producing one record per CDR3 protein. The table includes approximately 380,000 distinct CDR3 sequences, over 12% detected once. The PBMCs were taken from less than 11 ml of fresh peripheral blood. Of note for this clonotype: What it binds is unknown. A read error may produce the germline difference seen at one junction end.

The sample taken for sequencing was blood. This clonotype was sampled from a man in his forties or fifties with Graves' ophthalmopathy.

The CDR3 nucleotides are TGTGCCACCAGCCGAGAGCCAGGGGCCGGGTACAATGAGCAGTTCTTC. Protein: CATSREPGAGYNEQFF. The chain couples TRBV15 to TRBJ2-1; weak D call: TRBD1 (6 bases). The germline gives CDR1 LNHNV, CDR2 YYDKDF (reference sequence). The CDR3 runs 16 residues.